Many counts were recorded for the clone carrying this T cell receptor beta chain. No antigen is known for it. The record originates from a study of neurological immune-mediated disorders. General study points: HTLV-1-associated myelopathy had the most TCR clonal expansion, and multiple sclerosis had the least, less than healthy controls. Because no CDR3 amino acid sequences were shared across subjects by expanded clones, private repertoires were suggested in all groups.

V gave up 4 bases and J gave up 2 bases, with 12 bases separating them. The CDR3 is 14 amino acids. Germline V gene sequence: CDR1 DFQATT, CDR2 SNEGSKA (reference sequence). Described time point: longitudinal time-point 3. The unsorted libraries originated from 2 million PBMCs that had been stored at -80 C. The making of cDNA relied on 5'RACE with 10-nucleotide random UMIs. One entry per CDR3 protein results from TCRdb running MiXCR on the 5' RACE reads. Here the sample spans approximately 80,000 distinct CDR3 sequences, 4.3% being singletons. The sequenced material came from PBMCs. This TCR was recovered from an older woman with multiple sclerosis. The chain is built from TRBV20-1 and TRBJ2-1, with D perhaps given as TRBD1 or TRBD2 (7 bases each). The CDR3 coding sequence is TGCAGTGCTACGGGAGGACAGGCCTACAATGAGCAGTTCTTC. Its protein is CSATGGQAYNEQFF.